The next 22 T cell receptor beta chains were all read from a single sample in a study of CD8 T cells in ankylosing spondylitis. Points from the study as a whole: Seemingly distinctive of ankylosing spondylitis blood was a TCR beta motif formed by eight highly homologous variants.

TCRdb re-called the 5' RACE reads with MiXCR, one entry per CDR3 protein. The sample consists of around 430,000 distinct CDR3 sequences, about a sixth of them appearing once. Antigens for these TCRs are unknown. Sequencing was carried out using blood, either unsorted or a sorted T cell fraction (not recorded which). Receptors originate from a male donor with ankylosing spondylitis.

The J gene is TRBJ2-5, the V gene TRBV7-2; D ambiguous. The CDR3 is 12 amino acids. Between the trimmed V and J ends, which lost 5 bases and 5 bases, there was a span of 9 bases. Germline CDR1 SGHTA, CDR2 FQGNSA. The CDR3: CASSTLRETQYF. CDR3 coding DNA: TGTGCCAGCAGCACCCTCCGGGAGACCCAGTACTTC.

In DNA form, the CDR3 reads TGCAGTGCTAGAGATCGGGCTAGCGGGGGGGCGGACACCGGGGAGCTGTTTTTT. Protein product: CSARDRASGGADTGELFF. V is TRBV20-1 and J is TRBJ2-2; 12 bases agree with TRBD2. The CDR3 has 18 amino acids. The germline CDR1 and CDR2 sequences are DFQATT and SNEGSKA (reference sequence). The J segment lost 3 bases and the V segment lost 0 bases, leaving 8 bases of the junction unmatched.

This clonotype occurred many times. The chain employs TRBV12-3 or TRBV12-4 and TRBJ2-2; 10 bases are shared with TRBD1. CDR3 length: 15 amino acids. The ends lost 6 bases at V and 6 bases at J; junction bases unmatched: 7. The CDR3 here is CASRAGTGVPGELFF. CDR3 coding DNA: TGTGCCAGCAGGGCCGGGACAGGGGTGCCCGGGGAGCTGTTTTTT.

This clonotype was seen only a few times. The chain carries TRBV11-2 and TRBJ2-1; 9 nucleotides line up with TRBD1. The ends lost 6 bases at V and 4 bases at J; junction bases unmatched: 22. The CDR3 length is 20 residues. The germline V gene has CDR1 SGHAT and CDR2 FQNNGV. Here the CDR3 DNA reads TGTGCCAGCAGGGGTGGACAGGGGAAAACAGGGCTAGCGGCTTACAATGAGCAGTTCTTC. Amino acids: CASRGGQGKTGLAAYNEQFF.

This clonotype was counted only a few times. J is TRBJ2-7 and V is TRBV7-9; 9 positions match TRBD1. Germline CDR1 and CDR2: SEHNR and FQNEAQ (reference sequence). The CDR3 covers 14 residues. With 5 bases clipped from V and 0 bases from J, the junction kept 2 bases outside the gene matches. For the CDR3, the DNA is TGTGCCAGCAGCCAACAGGGGGCCTCCTACGAGCAGTACTTC. Protein: CASSQQGASYEQYF. The full variable domain, its missing parts supplied by reference TRBV7-9 and TRBJ2-7, is DTGVSQNPRHKITKRGQNVTFRCDPISEHNRLYWYRQTLGQGPEFLTYFQNEAQLEKSRLLSDRFSAERPKGSFSTLEIQRTEQGDSAMYLCASSQQGASYEQYFGPGTRLTVT.

In its sample, this clonotype was seen many times. The rearrangement uses TRBV20-1 and TRBJ1-1; 7 bases map to TRBD1. CDR1 DFQATT and CDR2 SNEGSKA come from the germline V gene (reference sequence). This CDR3 is 15 amino acids long. The V segment lost 3 bases and the J segment 0 bases; nucleotides outside the gene matches: 7. The CDR3 nucleotides are TGCAGTGCTAGCCCTCGACAGGGTATGAACACTGAAGCTTTCTTT. As protein: CSASPRQGMNTEAFF.

At least ten counts were recorded for this clonotype. The chain uses TRBV5-1 and TRBJ1-1; TRBD1 matches at 8 bases. V was clipped by 0 bases and J by 11 bases; unmatched bases: 9. Looked up from germline, CDR1 is SGHRS and CDR2 is YFSETQ. This CDR3 is built from 14 residues. DNA for the CDR3: TGCGCCAGCAGCTTGGCAGGAACCGGGACAGGCGCTTTCTTT. Translating gives CASSLAGTGTGAFF.

The chain joins TRBV5-5 to TRBJ2-3; 12 bases are shared with TRBD2. The CDR3 is made up of 14 amino acids. V trimming: 3 bases; J trimming: 13 bases; junction bases outside the gene matches: 9. The V gene's germline CDR1 is SGHKS and CDR2 YYEKEE (reference sequence). CDR3 DNA sequence: TGTGCCAGCAGCTCGACTAGCGGGAGTAGAGTTGAGTATTTT. The encoded protein is CASSSTSGSRVEYF.

This chain connects TRBV7-2 to TRBJ2-3, with 8 bases fitting TRBD2. The V segment lost 3 bases and the J segment 4 bases; nucleotides outside the gene matches: 6. CDR3 size: 15 residues. In germline, CDR1 is SGHTA, CDR2 FQGNSA. The CDR3 spells CASSFYGGAPDTQYF. The CDR3 nucleotides read TGTGCCAGCAGCTTTTACGGGGGGGCGCCAGATACGCAGTATTTT.

This clonotype was found many times. This rearrangement joins TRBV12-3 or TRBV12-4 to TRBJ2-1, with 9 bases fitting TRBD2. This CDR3 has 14 amino acids. V shed 8 bases, J shed 4 bases, and the junction held 6 bases outside the gene matches. The CDR3 sequence is CASGELAGYNEQFF. CDR3 in DNA: TGTGCCAGCGGGGAACTAGCGGGTTACAATGAGCAGTTCTTC.

The chain links TRBV7-4 to TRBJ1-4, with D unresolved. The CDR3 is 13 residues long. The V gene's germline CDR1 is SGHVT and CDR2 SQSDAQ. V shed 1 base and J shed 7 bases, with 7 bases lying between them. Here the CDR3 reads CASSLGKGEKLFF. CDR3 bases: TGTGCCAGCAGCTTAGGGAAAGGTGAAAAACTGTTTTTT.

The sample holds many counts of this clonotype. The V call is TRBV5-1, the J call TRBJ2-5; the match to TRBD2 covers 14 bases. The CDR3 contains 16 residues. V gave up 4 bases and J gave up 4 bases; unmatched junction bases: 6. CDR1 is SGHRS and CDR2 is YFSETQ in the germline V gene. Here the CDR3 DNA reads TGCGCCAGCAGCCCCGGGACTAGCGGGAGTAGAGAGACCCAGTACTTC. Translation gives CASSPGTSGSRETQYF. Complete variable domain (other parts from reference TRBV5-1 and TRBJ2-5): KAGVTQTPRYLIKTRGQQVTLSCSPISGHRSVSWYQQTPGQGLQFLFEYFSETQRNKGNFPGRFSGRQFSNSRSEMNVSTLELGDSALYLCASSPGTSGSRETQYFGPGTRLLVL.

The rearrangement links TRBV12-3 or TRBV12-4 to TRBJ2-1, with 11 positions matching TRBD2. Trimming took 5 bases from V and 1 from J; bases not matched to a gene: 4. The CDR3 spans 16 residues. This CDR3 is CASSLSGGASYNEQFF. CDR3 nucleotides: TGTGCCAGCAGTCTTAGCGGGGGGGCATCCTACAATGAGCAGTTCTTC.

This clonotype appeared a few times. Sequence at one end of the junction differs from germline and may be a read error. This chain links TRBV3-1 with TRBJ2-5, with a possible D match to TRBD1 (6 bases). This CDR3 has 15 amino acids. The germline V gene encodes CDR1 LGHDT and CDR2 YNNKEL (reference sequence). The CDR3 DNA reads TGTGCCAGCACCCAAAGGGGGAGTTTACAAGAGACCCAGTACTTC. Encoded protein: CASTQRGSLQETQYF.

This chain uses TRBV5-1 with TRBJ2-7, with D hard to call. Trimming pared 0 bases from V and 2 bases from J, leaving 9 bases between. This CDR3 is built from 14 residues. Germline lookup yields CDR1 SGHRS and CDR2 YFSETQ. The CDR3 region is CASSLDSETYEQYF. CDR3 bases: TGCGCCAGCAGCTTGGACTCCGAGACCTACGAGCAGTACTTC.

The table lists this clonotype with a few counts. The chain is built from TRBV6-1 and TRBJ2-5, with 7 bases aligning to TRBD1. Germline V gives CDR1 MNHNS, CDR2 SASEGT. This CDR3 spans 13 amino acids. V lost 7 bases and J lost 5; bases outside the gene matches: 7. The CDR3 nucleotides are TGTGCCAGCAAGGAGACAGGGTTGGAGACCCAGTACTTC. It translates to CASKETGLETQYF.

This clonotype was found many times. The chain combines TRBV12-3 or TRBV12-4 with TRBJ2-7; D not resolved. With 2 bases removed from V and 5 bases from J, the gap between germline ends came to 13 bases. The CDR3 extends over 14 amino acids. CDR3: CASSLRSGSDEQYF. The DNA of the CDR3 is TGTGCCAGCAGTTTAAGGAGTGGTAGTGACGAGCAGTACTTC.

The genes are TRBV20-1 and TRBJ2-1; 14 bases align to TRBD2. The length of the CDR3 is 16 residues. Germline V gene sequence: CDR1 DFQATT, CDR2 SNEGSKA (reference sequence). V shed 3 bases, J shed 9 bases, and the junction held 10 bases outside the gene matches. CDR3 loop: CSASLRGTSGSGEQFF. The CDR3 nucleotides read TGCAGTGCTAGTCTGCGGGGGACTAGCGGGAGTGGTGAGCAGTTCTTC.

There are a few counts of this clonotype. The V call is TRBV12-3 or TRBV12-4, the J call TRBJ2-2, with TRBD2 matching over 8 bases. The length of the CDR3 is 17 residues. The ends lost 3 bases at V and 4 bases at J; junction bases unmatched: 10. Here the CDR3 reads CASSFYAGLGITGELFF. The CDR3 DNA sequence: TGTGCCAGCAGTTTCTACGCGGGACTAGGGATCACCGGGGAGCTGTTTTTT.

This clonotype was picked up a small number of times. The V gene is TRBV3-1, the J gene TRBJ2-5; maybe TRBD2 (5 bases). This CDR3 contains 15 residues. Looked up from germline, CDR1 is LGHDT and CDR2 is YNNKEL (reference sequence). Trimming removed 1 base from V and 5 bases from J, with 14 bases in between. The CDR3 bases are TGTGCCAGCAGCCAAGGGTCAGGTTCGGGGGAGACCCAGTACTTC. Its protein is CASSQGSGSGETQYF.

This clonotype was seen more than once but under ten times. The chain couples TRBV7-9 to TRBJ2-2, with D possibly being TRBD1 (5 bases). V dropped 2 bases and J dropped 4 bases, with 11 bases sitting between them. Germline V CDR1 and CDR2: SEHNR, FQNEAQ (reference sequence). This CDR3 has 15 residues. The DNA for the CDR3 is TGTGCCAGCAGCTTAAATCAGGGTTCCACCGGGGAGCTGTTTTTT. Its protein product is CASSLNQGSTGELFF.

V gene TRBV4-2 combines with J gene TRBJ2-1; 8 bases are a match to TRBD2. Germline CDR1 reads LGHNA; CDR2 reads YNFKEQ. J gave up 3 bases and V 1 base, and 8 bases lay outside the gene matches. The CDR3 is made up of 17 amino acids. This CDR3 reads CASSQGKAGLDYNEQFF. The CDR3 DNA reads as TGTGCCAGCAGCCAAGGGAAGGCGGGACTAGACTACAATGAGCAGTTCTTC.